Below are 6 T cell receptor beta chains sequenced from a single sample in a study of Ad26.COV2.S vaccination and SARS-CoV-2 variants (dated by TCRdb to the early 2020s). Taken with the paper, the label for treatment or condition translates to: roughly 18 received Ad26.COV2.S at low or high dose, single or two shots; roughly 5 received placebo; per-sample allocation not given. Repertoires of vaccine and placebo recipients were sequenced from samples collected on day 63 after the first injection. Libraries were built with the immunoSEQ multiplex PCR assay. TCRdb re-hosts the immuneACCESS table, in-frame sequences only. Its copies lack some clones; in the studies checked, an unresolved V gene accounts for under half of them, and the cause for the rest is not known. The sample table records about 680,000 clones; about 90% of these occur just once. The biggest ten clones account for approximately 1.5% of the sample.

The sequencing here drew on peripheral blood, taken in a trial of Ad26.COV2.S vaccine versus placebo. These receptors were obtained from a person between 18 and 65 years old who received the Ad26.COV2.S COVID-19 vaccine or a placebo.

The chain recombines TRBV7-2 with TRBJ1-6, with D tentatively TRBD1 (5 bases). The CDR3 loop spans 15 amino acids. V was shortened by 2 bases and J by 9 bases, with 14 bases between the two germline ends. CDR1 is SGHTA, CDR2 FQGNSA, per germline. Here the CDR3 reads CASSLKMQGGSPLHF. CDR3 DNA sequence: TGTGCCAGCAGCTTAAAAATGCAGGGTGGTTCACCCCTCCACTTT. The full variable domain, completed using reference TRBV7-2 and TRBJ1-6, is GAGVSQSPSNKVTEKGKDVELRCDPISGHTALYWYRQSLGQGLEFLIYFQGNSAPDKSGLPSDRFSAERTGGSVSTLTIQRTQQEDSAVYLCASSLKMQGGSPLHFGNGTRLTVT.

The chain is built from TRBV7-9 and TRBJ2-1; 7 nucleotides align to TRBD1. The V segment lost 1 base and the J segment 1 base; nucleotides outside the gene matches: 4. The CDR3 has 16 residues. CDR1 and CDR2 (germline): SEHNR, FQNEAQ (reference sequence). CDR3 loop: CASSLGGTVSYNEQFF. In nucleotides, the CDR3 is TGTGCCAGCAGCTTAGGGGGGACAGTTTCCTACAATGAGCAGTTCTTC.

A word on this clone: The same CDR3 is also encoded by other DNA sequences in this sample. This chain links TRBV24-1 with TRBJ1-5; D gene uncertain. V lost 4 bases and J lost 0, with 3 bases in between. Germline loops: CDR1 KGHDR, CDR2 SFDVKD. This CDR3 region has 13 residues. CDR3 DNA sequence: TGTGCCACCAGTGACTATAGCAATCAGCCCCAGCATTTT. Amino acids: CATSDYSNQPQHF.

J is TRBJ1-5 and V is TRBV19, with D unresolved. Germline V lookup: CDR1 LNHDA, CDR2 SQIVND (reference sequence). The CDR3 is made up of 12 amino acids. Trimming shortened V by 10 bases and J by 5 bases, and 12 bases separated the two germline ends. CDR3 nucleotide sequence: TGTGCCACCGGGAGACCGGATCAGCCCCAGCATTTT. As protein: CATGRPDQPQHF. Based on the CDR3 plus reference TRBV19 and TRBJ1-5, the full variable domain is DGGITQSPKYLFRKEGQNVTLSCEQNLNHDAMYWYRQDPGQGLRLIYYSQIVNDFQKGDIAEGYSVSREKKESFPLTVTSAQKNPTAFYLCATGRPDQPQHFGDGTRLSIL.

This clone was seen only a few times. This chain joins TRBV19 and TRBJ1-2; D remains unclear. Trimming left V 7 bases short and J 4 bases short, with 10 bases between. The CDR3 has 12 residues. CDR1 is LNHDA, CDR2 SQIVND, per germline (reference sequence). The CDR3: CASIRRVYGYTF. CDR3 bases: TGTGCCAGTATTAGAAGGGTCTATGGCTACACCTTC.

The rearrangement links TRBV7-9 to TRBJ1-1; possibly TRBD1 for D (5 bases). Trimming pared 3 bases from V and 0 bases from J, leaving 14 bases between. Germline V gene lookup returns CDR1 SEHNR and CDR2 FQNEAQ (reference sequence). The CDR3 spans 16 residues. DNA of the CDR3: TGTGCCAGCAGCTTGAGTCCAGGGTCCATGAACACTGAAGCTTTCTTT. Translating it yields CASSLSPGSMNTEAFF.